What follows are 11 T cell receptor beta chains derived from one specimen sequenced in a study of blood T cells in healthy people across ages. PCR was performed a second time for about 7 to 12 cycles using a sample-barcoded 5' primer and a J-beta primer mix. One entry per CDR3 protein results from TCRdb running MiXCR on the 5' RACE reads. The repertoire consists of approximately 940,000 distinct CDR3 sequences, with roughly 43% occurring once and the leading ten covering 13%. Sequences were obtained from blood. The receptors come from a man younger than 45 in good health.

The V and J genes are TRBV27 and TRBJ2-1; 10 nucleotides line up with TRBD2. Per the germline V gene, CDR1 is MNHEY and CDR2 is SMNVEV (reference sequence). The CDR3 sequence is 15 residues long. V shed 3 bases and J 8 bases; nucleotides not matched to a gene: 7. CDR3 nucleotides: TGTGCCAGCAGTTTTTCAGCGGGGGGGCTCGATGAGCAGTTCTTC. Residues: CASSFSAGGLDEQFF.

Details on this clonotype: A much larger clone differs by one base, so this may be a read error. V gene TRBV12-3 or TRBV12-4 combines with J gene TRBJ1-1; D gene ambiguous. CDR3 length: 13 amino acids. The CDR3 DNA is TGTGCCAACAGTTACCAGACAAACACTGAAGCTTTCTTT. The encoded protein is CANSYQTNTEAFF.

V is TRBV28 and J is TRBJ1-5; D might be TRBD1 (5 bases). Germline V gives CDR1 MDHEN, CDR2 SYDVKM. Trimming left V 3 bases short and J 1 base short, with 16 bases between. This CDR3 has 17 residues. The CDR3: CASSFSGTPRSNQPQHF. The CDR3 DNA reads TGTGCCAGCAGTTTCAGCGGGACCCCAAGGAGCAATCAGCCCCAGCATTTT.

This clonotype turned up a few times. V is TRBV6-1 and J is TRBJ2-7; D not certain. CDR3 length equals 11 residues. Trimming took off 5 bases at V and 4 bases at J, with 6 bases between the two ends. CDR1 MNHNS and CDR2 SASEGT come from the germline V gene. CDR3 nucleotide sequence: TGTGCCAGCAGTCACACATACGAGCAGTACTTC. It translates to CASSHTYEQYF.

The chain is built from TRBV18 and TRBJ2-7; the D call may be TRBD1 or TRBD2 (6 bases each). The CDR3 has 16 residues. Germline CDR1 and CDR2: KGHSH and LQKENI. V lost 6 bases to trimming and J lost 0 bases, with 18 bases between them. The CDR3 is CASSLNLGGNSYEQYF. The CDR3 DNA reads as TGTGCCAGCTCGCTAAATCTAGGGGGGAACTCCTACGAGCAGTACTTC.

This clonotype was counted ten times or more. The chain has TRBV4-2 and TRBJ2-2, with 11 bases identical to TRBD2. V gave up 3 bases and J gave up 6 bases; unmatched junction bases: 9. The CDR3 sequence is 17 residues long. Germline V lookup: CDR1 LGHNA, CDR2 YNFKEQ. This CDR3 reads CASSQETSGGGSGELFF. DNA of the CDR3: TGTGCCAGCAGCCAGGAAACTAGCGGGGGCGGATCCGGGGAGCTGTTTTTT.

Remarks on this clonotype: This may arise from a read error, as a much more abundant clone is one base away. This chain connects TRBV5-1 to TRBJ2-7; D might be TRBD2 (6 bases). CDR1 and CDR2 from the germline V gene are SGHRS and YFSETQ. There are 12 residues in the CDR3. Trimming removed 3 bases at V and 3 bases at J, with 7 bases between. The CDR3 reads CASSWGDYEQYF. CDR3 sequence (DNA): TGCGCCAGCAGCTGGGGGGACTACGAGCAGTACTTC.

The genes are TRBV5-1 and TRBJ2-3; no definite D call. CDR1 and CDR2 from the germline V gene are SGHRS and YFSETQ. There are 14 residues in the CDR3. V lost 4 bases to trimming and J lost 5 bases, with 14 bases between them. The CDR3 reads CASSPAQVQDTQYF. CDR3 in DNA: TGCGCCAGCAGCCCCGCTCAGGTTCAAGATACGCAGTATTTT.

This clonotype has a handful of counts. The gene calls are TRBV30 and TRBJ1-5; D not resolved. The CDR3 is made up of 13 amino acids. Trimming stripped 2 bases from V and 4 bases from J, with 9 bases between. CDR1 and CDR2 (germline): GTSNPN, SVGIG (reference sequence). CDR3 DNA sequence: TGTGCCTGGAGTCATGAGGGAAATCAGCCCCAGCATTTT. It specifies CAWSHEGNQPQHF. The full variable domain, with the rest looked up from reference TRBV30 and TRBJ1-5, is SQTIHQWPATLVQPVGSPLSLECTVEGTSNPNLYWYRQAAGRGLQLLFYSVGIGQISSEVPQNLSASRPQDRQFILSSKKLLLSDSGFYLCAWSHEGNQPQHFGDGTRLSIL.

The V and J genes are TRBV7-9 and TRBJ2-5, with D tentatively TRBD1 (5 bases). V lost 7 bases and J lost 6, with 9 bases in between. CDR3 length: 11 amino acids. Germline V gene sequence: CDR1 SEHNR, CDR2 FQNEAQ (reference sequence). CDR3 bases: TGTGCCAGCATCAAGGGGCAGACCCAGTACTTC. Translated: CASIKGQTQYF.

This chain joins TRBV7-2 and TRBJ2-5; D is unresolved. Trimming cost V 2 bases and J 3 bases, with 7 bases left between them. The V gene's germline CDR1 is SGHTA and CDR2 FQGNSA. CDR3 length: 13 residues. The CDR3 DNA is TGTGCCAGCAGCTTATGGGAAGAAGAGACCCAGTACTTC. Protein: CASSLWEEETQYF.